This entry lists 10 T cell receptor beta chains sequenced from one sample in a study of blood T cell repertoires in COVID-19. Sequencing used immunoSEQ multiplex PCR; TCRdb keeps in-frame clones, though not all of them. The table shows 110,000 or so clones, with 81% occurring only once. Sequencing input: peripheral blood. The receptors shown here come from a man between 45 and 60 years old with acute or convalescent COVID-19.

The chain employs TRBV5-5 and TRBJ1-1; D not certain. The germline gives CDR1 SGHKS, CDR2 YYEKEE (reference sequence). The CDR3 consists of 13 residues. Trimming removed 4 bases at V and 7 bases at J, with 14 bases between. CDR3 loop: CASSSGPGYEAFF. CDR3 coding DNA: TGTGCCAGCAGCAGCGGCCCCGGGTATGAAGCTTTCTTT.

The count of this clone is one. V gene TRBV2 combines with J gene TRBJ2-3; 11 positions match TRBD1. The V gene's germline CDR1 is SNHLY and CDR2 FYNNEI. V lost 8 bases to trimming and J lost 4 bases; unmatched junction nucleotides: 2. The CDR3 sequence is 13 residues long. CDR3 sequence reads: CASWTGGADTQYF. DNA for the CDR3: TGTGCCAGCTGGACAGGGGGCGCAGATACGCAGTATTTT.

The chain combines TRBV5-1 with TRBJ1-2; 7 bases fit TRBD1. The CDR3 sequence is 15 residues long. Per the germline V gene, CDR1 is SGHRS and CDR2 is YFSETQ. Germline trimming cut 4 bases from V and 4 bases from J; bases unmatched to any gene: 10. The CDR3 DNA follows: TGCGCCAGCAGCGCAGGGACAGATTTTTTCTATGGCTACACCTTC. It translates to CASSAGTDFFYGYTF.

CDR3 nucleotide sequence: TGTGCCAGCAGTGTCTCCTCAGCGGGGGGGCCAGATACGCAGTATTTT. It codes for CASSVSSAGGPDTQYF. The V and J genes are TRBV2 and TRBJ2-3, with 10 bases that match TRBD2. The CDR3 spans 16 residues. The germline V gene encodes CDR1 SNHLY and CDR2 FYNNEI. J gave up 4 bases and V 4 bases, and 8 bases lay outside the gene matches. The full variable domain, with the rest looked up from reference TRBV2 and TRBJ2-3, is EPEVTQTPSHQVTQMGQEVILRCVPISNHLYFYWYRQILGQKVEFLVSFYNNEISEKSEIFDDQFSVERPDGSNFTLKIRSTKLEDSAMYFCASSVSSAGGPDTQYFGPGTRLTVL.

The rearrangement links TRBV5-1 to TRBJ1-2; tentative D call: TRBD1 (5 bases). Trimming shortened V by 6 bases and J by 0 bases, and 12 bases separated the two germline ends. CDR1 and CDR2 (germline): SGHRS, YFSETQ. The CDR3 is 14 residues long. Here the CDR3 reads CASTSGSTNYGYTF. The CDR3 DNA sequence: TGCGCCAGCACCTCAGGGTCGACTAACTATGGCTACACCTTC.

This clone appeared once. The genes are TRBV10-3 and TRBJ1-6; D possibly corresponds to TRBD1 (5 bases). The CDR3 spans 14 residues. V lost 6 bases and J lost 6, with 12 bases in between. Germline lookup yields CDR1 ENHRY and CDR2 SYGVKD. In DNA form, the CDR3 reads TGTGCCATCAGCCGGGACTCCCTTAATTCACCCCTCCACTTT. This sequence encodes CAISRDSLNSPLHF.

The rearrangement uses TRBV29-1 and TRBJ1-1, with D tentatively TRBD1 (6 bases). This CDR3 has 14 residues. Germline V gene data show CDR1 as SQVTM and CDR2 as ANQGSEA. V was clipped by 5 bases and J by 2 bases, with 15 bases between them. As DNA, the CDR3 is TGCAGCGTTCGGGCAGGGGCTTATAACACTGAAGCTTTCTTT. It codes for CSVRAGAYNTEAFF.

DNA for the CDR3: TGTGCCACCCGGTTAACGACTAGCAGCACAGATACGCAGTATTTT. As protein: CATRLTTSSTDTQYF. V and J are TRBV2 and TRBJ2-3, with 7 positions matching TRBD2. Per the germline V gene, CDR1 is SNHLY and CDR2 is FYNNEI. This CDR3 has 15 residues. V shed 10 bases and J 0 bases; nucleotides not matched to a gene: 10.

The V call is TRBV6-5, the J call TRBJ1-2; TRBD1 is a possible D gene (6 bases). V was clipped by 2 bases and J by 8 bases, with 18 bases between them. CDR3 size: 15 residues. From germline, CDR1 is MNHEY and CDR2 SVGAGI. The CDR3 is CASSYGGPGGRGYTF. The DNA of the CDR3 is TGTGCCAGCAGTTACGGGGGGCCCGGGGGGCGAGGCTACACCTTC.

This chain links TRBV9 with TRBJ2-7, with D perhaps matching TRBD1 (6 bases). The CDR3 has 13 amino acids. CDR1 and CDR2 (germline): SGDLS, YYNGEE. V was cut by 2 bases and J by 5 bases, with 11 bases left in between. CDR3 in amino acids: CASSVGDRNEQYF. In DNA form, the CDR3 reads TGTGCCAGCAGCGTCGGAGACAGGAACGAGCAGTACTTC.